This T cell receptor beta chain was sequenced during a study of PD-1 blockade in mismatch repair-deficient tumors. Study observations and caveats: Tumor-resident clones, often undetectable pretreatment in blood, expanded then contracted after pembrolizumab.

All patients were mismatch repair deficient, assessed by either PCR or immunohistochemistry. Three pembrolizumab responders had their TCRs sequenced. There are 17 residues in the CDR3. Germline CDR1 and CDR2: LGHNA and YSLEER. Trimming left V 0 bases short and J 1 base short, with 12 bases between. This clone has just one count. What it binds is not known. Method: immunoSEQ multiplex PCR; TCRdb's copy keeps in-frame clones and lacks some. Of just under 65,000 clones listed, around 89% are singletons. The input for sequencing was peripheral blood, taken 52 weeks after starting pembrolizumab. The rearrangement uses TRBV4-3 and TRBJ2-2, with D perhaps being TRBD1 or TRBD2 (5 bases each). This clonotype was obtained from an adult with mismatch repair-deficient cancer. The CDR3 sequence: CASSQDTGTLNTGELFF. CDR3 DNA: TGCGCCAGCAGCCAAGATACCGGGACGTTGAACACCGGGGAGCTGTTTTTT.